This T cell receptor (beta chain) was observed in a study of shared T cell receptors in the human thymus. Clones were sequenced by immunoSEQ multiplex PCR, and TCRdb holds only the in-frame ones, with some missing. Found here are roughly 710,000 clones, approximately 83% of them singletons; the top ten hold over 0.008%. The CDR3 is made up of 14 amino acids. Trimming took 5 bases from V and 0 from J; bases not matched to a gene: 4. The V gene's germline CDR1 is SGHNT and CDR2 YYREEE (reference sequence). The data also belong to a second study, concerning human thymus T cells.

This clonotype was obtained from a girl younger than two with a congenital heart defect. Sequenced material: thymocytes. The chain uses TRBV5-4 and TRBJ1-1, with 7 bases identical to TRBD1. Here the CDR3 reads CASSYDRVNTEAFF. In DNA form, the CDR3 reads TGTGCCAGCAGTTATGACAGGGTGAACACTGAAGCTTTCTTT.